The T cell receptor (beta chain) described here comes from a study of cytomegalovirus exposure and HLA in healthy donors. As regards this clone: Its cognate antigen is unknown.

Study-wide points: Associated with cytomegalovirus, according to the listing, were some 150 TCR beta chains.

The CDR3 totals 17 residues. Germline CDR1 MDHEN, CDR2 SYDVKM. V lost 5 bases, J lost 2 bases, and 10 bases stayed unmatched. The PCR was carried out with 60 Vbeta primers and 13 Jbeta primers. The data were produced by immunoSEQ multiplex PCR, yet TCRdb's version contains in-frame clones alone and is incomplete. Of over 100,000 clones listed, around 70% are singletons. The TCR sequence derives from a man under 40 in good health and CMV-seropositive. The chain uses TRBV28 and TRBJ2-1; TRBD1 matches 9 bases. The sample taken for sequencing was PBMCs. CDR3 region: CASSSIRGQGAYNEQFF. CDR3 DNA: TGTGCCAGCAGTAGTATCCGGGGACAGGGTGCCTACAATGAGCAGTTCTTC.